A single sample is the source of the 24 T cell receptor beta chains below, sequenced in a study of blood T cell repertoires in COVID-19 (dated by TCRdb to 2019 to 2021). Library prep was done by the immunoSEQ multiplex PCR assay. TCRdb retrieved this table from immuneACCESS and kept in-frame rearrangements only. Not all clones are present; in checked studies, unresolved V genes account for under half, and no reason is known for the remainder. This sample has 200,000 to 300,000 clones in its table, and 86% of those were observed once. 1.5% to 2% of the sample belongs to the ten largest clones. The sequencing sample was made of peripheral blood. The receptors originated from a man aged 30 to 45 with active or convalescent COVID-19.

This chain connects TRBV27 to TRBJ2-7; no clear D gene. Germline V lookup: CDR1 MNHEY, CDR2 SMNVEV (reference sequence). This CDR3 has 14 amino acids. Trimming removed 2 bases at V and 3 bases at J, with 11 bases between. The CDR3 region has the DNA TGTGCCAGCAGTTTAAGCGCAGATCACTACGAGCAGTACTTC. Protein product: CASSLSADHYEQYF.

The gene calls are TRBV29-1 and TRBJ2-5; 8 bases agree with TRBD2. The CDR3 totals 13 residues. After removal of 0 bases from V and 8 bases from J, the junction contained 5 bases not matched to a gene. Germline lookup yields CDR1 SQVTM and CDR2 ANQGSEA. The CDR3 coding sequence is TGCAGCGTTGAAGAAAGCGGGGGAGGAACCCAGTACTTC. Amino acid sequence: CSVEESGGGTQYF.

The gene calls are TRBV9 and TRBJ2-5; 14 nucleotides match TRBD2. The germline V gene encodes CDR1 SGDLS and CDR2 YYNGEE. J was trimmed by 5 bases and V by 4 bases; bases with no gene match: 7. The CDR3 is 16 residues long. The CDR3 loop is CASSTRLAGGFETQYF. The CDR3 DNA follows: TGTGCCAGCAGCACACGACTAGCGGGGGGGTTTGAGACCCAGTACTTC.

The chain uses TRBV25-1 and TRBJ1-1; D gene unclear. Germline-derived CDR1 and CDR2 are MGHDK and SYGVNS. The CDR3 runs 14 residues. V was trimmed by 1 base and J by 4 bases, leaving 10 bases between them. CDR3 coding DNA: TGTGCCAGCAGTGAATTTCGGGGTGGCACTGAAGCTTTCTTT. It translates to CASSEFRGGTEAFF.

The V gene is TRBV19, the J gene TRBJ1-6; 7 bases agree with TRBD1. V lost 6 bases to trimming and J lost 5 bases; unmatched junction nucleotides: 10. CDR1 is LNHDA, CDR2 SQIVND, per germline (reference sequence). The CDR3 is made up of 16 amino acids. CDR3 in DNA: TGTGCCAGTAGCGGAGACAGGGTCCGGGATAATTCACCCCTCCACTTT. It codes for CASSGDRVRDNSPLHF.

This clone was observed once. The CDR3 bases are TGTGCCAGCAGTTTTCGGCGGTTTAACTACGAGCAGTACTTC. Its translation is CASSFRRFNYEQYF. The chain uses TRBV27 and TRBJ2-7, with D uncertain. The CDR3 contains 14 residues. From germline, CDR1 is MNHEY and CDR2 SMNVEV (reference sequence). The ends were cut back, 3 bases at V and 3 bases at J, with 12 bases in the middle.

A few counts support this clone. V gene TRBV5-4 combines with J gene TRBJ1-2, with 12 bases lining up with TRBD1. The CDR3 consists of 16 residues. V lost 4 bases and J lost 7; bases outside the gene matches: 11. CDR1 is SGHNT and CDR2 is YYREEE in the germline V gene (reference sequence). The CDR3 here is CASSHAGTGGAFGYTF. Written as DNA, the CDR3 is TGTGCCAGCAGCCACGCCGGGACAGGGGGCGCATTTGGCTACACCTTC.

The rearrangement uses TRBV5-1 and TRBJ1-1; 7 bases agree with TRBD1. Germline V lookup: CDR1 SGHRS, CDR2 YFSETQ. With V trimmed by 2 bases and J by 1 base, 2 bases remained unmatched. The CDR3 length is 14 residues. Written as DNA, the CDR3 is TGCGCCAGCAGCTTCACAGGGGAGAACACTGAAGCTTTCTTT. It yields the protein CASSFTGENTEAFF.

This sequence joins TRBV19 and TRBJ2-2; 8 positions agree with TRBD1. The CDR3 totals 15 residues. Germline lookup yields CDR1 LNHDA and CDR2 SQIVND (reference sequence). Trimming at V came to 4 bases and at J to 6 bases, leaving 7 bases not matched to a gene. This CDR3 reads CASSTGQGLAGELFF. The CDR3 DNA sequence: TGTGCCAGTAGTACCGGACAGGGTCTGGCCGGGGAGCTGTTTTTT.

The V call is TRBV3-1 (or the pseudogene TRBV3-2), the J call TRBJ1-1, with D uncertain. This CDR3 contains 12 residues. Germline CDR1 and CDR2: LGHDT and YNNKEL (reference sequence). Trimming stripped 4 bases from V and 3 bases from J, with 6 bases between. The CDR3 DNA is TGTGCCAGCAGCCCGGGTCACACTGAAGCTTTCTTT. It is translated as CASSPGHTEAFF.

V usage is TRBV6-6 and J usage is TRBJ2-3; 9 bases match TRBD2. The CDR3 has 15 residues. V lost 7 bases and J lost 0; bases outside the gene matches: 5. Per the germline V gene, CDR1 is MNHNY and CDR2 is SVGAGI (reference sequence). The CDR3 loop reads CASIPAGGSTDTQYF. CDR3 coding DNA: TGTGCCAGCATTCCAGCGGGGGGCAGCACAGATACGCAGTATTTT.

The chain has TRBV18 and TRBJ1-2, with a tentative D call TRBD1 (6 bases). The CDR3 runs 12 residues. In germline, CDR1 is KGHSH, CDR2 LQKENI. V was clipped by 4 bases and J by 6 bases, with 9 bases between them. CDR3 amino acids: CASSRQANGYTF. DNA of the CDR3: TGTGCCAGCTCACGACAGGCTAATGGCTACACCTTC.

The rearrangement uses TRBV9 and TRBJ2-7, with D tentatively TRBD2 (6 bases). Germline CDR1 and CDR2: SGDLS and YYNGEE. Trimming pared 0 bases from V and 3 bases from J, leaving 13 bases between. The CDR3 runs 15 residues. Written as DNA, the CDR3 is TGTGCCAGCAGCGTAGGTCCGGGGGAGGACTACGAGCAGTACTTC. Translation: CASSVGPGEDYEQYF.

As concerns this clone: This specimen includes other DNA sequences encoding the same CDR3. This chain links TRBV28 with TRBJ1-1; D is ambiguous. CDR1 is MDHEN, CDR2 SYDVKM, per germline. CDR3 size: 12 residues. V was clipped by 8 bases and J by 2 bases, with 9 bases between them. In DNA, the CDR3 is TGTGCCAGCGTCCGAGCAAACACTGAAGCTTTCTTT. This sequence encodes CASVRANTEAFF.

CDR3 bases: TGTGCCAGTAGTACAGGGGAGATGTATGGCTACACCTTC. Translated: CASSTGEMYGYTF. This rearrangement joins TRBV19 to TRBJ1-2; D may be TRBD1 (6 bases). Germline V lookup: CDR1 LNHDA, CDR2 SQIVND (reference sequence). Trimming removed 4 bases at V and 5 bases at J, with 11 bases between. The CDR3 totals 13 residues.

This rearrangement joins TRBV19 to TRBJ1-5, with 8 nucleotides matching TRBD1. This CDR3 comprises 14 residues. With V trimmed by 7 bases and J by 5 bases, 7 bases remained unmatched. CDR1 and CDR2 (germline): LNHDA, SQIVND (reference sequence). The CDR3 reads CASNLQGGDQPQHF. In nucleotides, the CDR3 is TGTGCCAGTAACCTACAGGGGGGTGATCAGCCCCAGCATTTT.

This clone appeared a few times. The genes are TRBV12-3 or TRBV12-4 and TRBJ2-2, with D maybe TRBD2 (5 bases). The ends were cut back, 7 bases at V and 6 bases at J, with 6 bases in the middle. The CDR3 has 11 amino acids. The CDR3 coding sequence is TGTGCCAGCAAGGAGGCCGGGGAGCTGTTTTTT. Translated: CASKEAGELFF.

The V gene is TRBV19, the J gene TRBJ2-7; TRBD2 is a possible D gene (6 bases). Germline loops: CDR1 LNHDA, CDR2 SQIVND (reference sequence). V was clipped by 9 bases and J by 2 bases, with 11 bases between them. This CDR3 is built from 12 residues. CDR3 DNA: TGTGCCAGCGGCTGGGGGGCCTACGAGCAGTACTTC. It yields the protein CASGWGAYEQYF. Based on the CDR3 plus reference TRBV19 and TRBJ2-7, the full variable domain is DGGITQSPKYLFRKEGQNVTLSCEQNLNHDAMYWYRQDPGQGLRLIYYSQIVNDFQKGDIAEGYSVSREKKESFPLTVTSAQKNPTAFYLCASGWGAYEQYFGPGTRLTVT.

This sequence joins TRBV7-2 and TRBJ1-1; no clear D. V was clipped by 1 base and J by 2 bases, with 11 bases between them. The length of the CDR3 is 15 residues. Germline CDR1 SGHTA, CDR2 FQGNSA. CDR3 DNA sequence: TGTGCCAGCAGCTTAGGTTCCGGCGGAAACACTGAAGCTTTCTTT. It codes for CASSLGSGGNTEAFF. The full variable domain, rest sourced from reference TRBV7-2 and TRBJ1-1, is GAGVSQSPSNKVTEKGKDVELRCDPISGHTALYWYRQSLGQGLEFLIYFQGNSAPDKSGLPSDRFSAERTGGSVSTLTIQRTQQEDSAVYLCASSLGSGGNTEAFFGQGTRLTVV.

This chain connects TRBV5-6 to TRBJ1-5, with D tentatively TRBD1 (6 bases). The germline CDR1 and CDR2 sequences are SGHDT and YYEEEE. The CDR3 totals 12 residues. Trimming cost V 6 bases and J 4 bases, with 8 bases left between them. CDR3 in amino acids: CASNRGNQPQHF. The DNA of the CDR3 is TGTGCCAGCAATAGGGGGAATCAGCCCCAGCATTTT.

The chain combines TRBV15 with TRBJ1-1; unclear D gene. The V end lost 5 bases, the J end lost 1 base, and 8 bases lay between the germline ends. There are 13 residues in the CDR3. The germline V gene has CDR1 LNHNV and CDR2 YYDKDF (reference sequence). This chain's CDR3 is CATSLDRNTEAFF. Written as DNA, the CDR3 is TGTGCCACCAGCTTAGATCGGAACACTGAAGCTTTCTTT.

J is TRBJ1-2 and V is TRBV15, with TRBD1 as a possible D gene (6 bases). CDR3 length: 18 residues. Germline loops: CDR1 LNHNV, CDR2 YYDKDF (reference sequence). The V and J ends lost 0 bases and 4 bases respectively, with 21 bases between them. CDR3 DNA: TGTGCCACCAGCAGAGATAGGGGGTCTTCGTATGGTGCCTATGGCTACACCTTC. This translates into CATSRDRGSSYGAYGYTF.

This rearrangement joins TRBV4-2 to TRBJ2-2; perhaps TRBD2 as D (5 bases). The CDR3 runs to 15 residues. V shed 1 base and J shed 0 bases, with 6 bases lying between them. Per the germline V gene, CDR1 is LGHNA and CDR2 is YNFKEQ. CDR3 amino acids: CASSQGRPNTGELFF. The CDR3 bases are TGTGCCAGCAGCCAAGGGAGGCCGAACACCGGGGAGCTGTTTTTT.

This chain links TRBV19 with TRBJ1-2, with a tentative D call TRBD1 (6 bases). V was pared by 3 bases and J by 0 bases, with 11 bases between. Germline V CDR1 and CDR2: LNHDA, SQIVND (reference sequence). This CDR3 comprises 15 residues. The CDR3 sequence is CASSIVAGANYGYTF. Here the CDR3 DNA reads TGTGCCAGTAGTATTGTGGCAGGGGCTAACTATGGCTACACCTTC.